A single sample gave rise to the 4 T cell receptor beta chains below, sequenced in a study of OX40 agonist ivuxolimab in advanced cancers. Some clones are missing from TCRdb's copy, which holds only in-frame ones; the method was immunoSEQ multiplex PCR. The table records more than 60,000 clones, roughly three quarters of them present only once. Sequencing was performed on CD4+ or CD8+ T cells sorted from blood, taken in a trial of the OX40 agonist ivuxolimab. Source of these receptors: an adult with an advanced solid tumor such as melanoma, head and neck, liver or kidney cancer.

This clone was counted a few times. V and J are TRBV4-3 and TRBJ1-3, with unresolved D. Germline V lookup: CDR1 LGHNA, CDR2 YSLEER. Trimming took 2 bases from V and 2 from J, leaving 10 bases between them. The CDR3 has 15 amino acids. The CDR3 DNA reads as TGCGCCAGCAGCCAAAGCGGGTGGGCTGGAAACACCATATATTTT. Translated: CASSQSGWAGNTIYF.

The V and J genes are TRBV27 and TRBJ2-7; D is possibly TRBD2 (6 bases). V lost 3 bases and J 4 bases, leaving 13 bases between the germline ends. Germline V gene sequence: CDR1 MNHEY, CDR2 SMNVEV (reference sequence). The CDR3 covers 14 residues. Written as DNA, the CDR3 is TGTGCCAGCAGTTTCTCGACGGGGGTTTACGAGCAGTACTTC. Translating gives CASSFSTGVYEQYF.

This sequence joins TRBV7-2 and TRBJ1-2; 7 bases are a match to TRBD1. The CDR3 is made up of 15 amino acids. Trimming at V came to 1 base and at J to 4 bases, leaving 6 bases not matched to a gene. Germline V gives CDR1 SGHTA, CDR2 FQGNSA. DNA of the CDR3: TGTGCCAGCAGCTTAGGACAGGGTATCTCCTATGGCTACACCTTC. The encoded protein is CASSLGQGISYGYTF.

This clone was seen a single time. V gene TRBV6-1 combines with J gene TRBJ2-1; D gene uncertain. Germline V gives CDR1 MNHNS, CDR2 SASEGT. Trimming took 4 bases from V and 7 from J, leaving 14 bases between them. This CDR3 has 14 residues. The CDR3 loop reads CASSGDWARNEQFF. CDR3 nucleotide sequence: TGTGCCAGCAGTGGTGACTGGGCTAGAAATGAGCAGTTCTTC.